This entry features one T cell receptor (beta chain) sequence. Antigen specificity is unknown. This entry comes from a study of CD8+ T cells in alopecia areata. For the study at large: Treated patients took oral tofacitinib at 5 to 10 mg twice daily.

As to treatment: oral pan-JAK inhibitor, 5-10 mg twice daily. Peripheral blood, together with lesional scalp punch biopsies, was collected from alopecia areata patients. This CDR3 has 15 amino acids. Germline CDR1 reads LNHNV; CDR2 reads YYDKDF (reference sequence). The V gene end was trimmed by 4 bases and the J gene end by 7 bases; junction bases not matched to a gene: 12. Study-wide results and caveats: Tofacitinib significantly decreased scalp clonality and expanded CD8+ clones among top 100.

Isolated RNA was reverse transcribed into cDNA used as the sequencing template. Generated by immunoSEQ multiplex PCR, the TCRdb table keeps only in-frame clones and is missing some. The sample holds approximately 210,000 clones, 66% seen once. This receptor was obtained from a human donor with alopecia areata. The chain links TRBV15 to TRBJ1-2, with 7 bases fitting TRBD1. Here the sequenced sample was CD4+ T cells sorted from blood, taken at week 44, from a patient treated with tofacitinib. CDR3 in amino acids: CATSTRTGAGVGYTF. CDR3 nucleotides: TGTGCCACCAGCACTAGGACAGGCGCAGGGGTTGGCTACACCTTC.